A selection of T cell receptor beta chains follows, all from one sample in a study of blood T cell repertoires in COVID-19. The method was immunoSEQ multiplex PCR; TCRdb's version includes in-frame clones alone and lacks a portion of them. The data contain about 210,000 clones, approximately 78% of them singletons. Sequenced material: peripheral blood. These receptors were collected from a woman in her seventies with COVID-19, enrolled during active disease. Each CDR3 is given with its conserved first and last residue. Fields, in order: clone size, J gene, D gene, V gene, CDR3 DNA, CDR3 protein. The D gene is left open where the match is weak. Where a row states a size, it is once, few, many or the class of an expanded clone; other rows omit it.

clone size: NA
J gene: TRBJ1-2
D gene: TRBD1
V gene: TRBV27
CDR3 DNA: TGTGCCACCAGACATCATCGGTTTTTATCGGGGACAGGGGTCCCCTACGGGTTCTATGGCTACACCTTC
CDR3 protein: CATRHHRFLSGTGVPYGFYGYTF

clone size: NA
J gene: TRBJ1-4
D gene: NA
V gene: TRBV19
CDR3 DNA: TGTGCCAGTAGCCTTCTCCCGTCTGGCGGGGAAAAACTGTTTTTT
CDR3 protein: CASSLLPSGGEKLFF

clone size: NA
J gene: TRBJ1-1
D gene: NA
V gene: TRBV7-9
CDR3 DNA: TGTGCCAGCACTCTTCTCGGGGGAAACACTGAAGCTTTCTTT
CDR3 protein: CASTLLGGNTEAFF

clone size: NA
J gene: TRBJ2-7
D gene: NA
V gene: TRBV28
CDR3 DNA: TGTGCCAGCAGTTTATATTCCAGCAGGGGGGCCGAGCAGTACTTC
CDR3 protein: CASSLYSSRGAEQYF

clone size: NA
J gene: TRBJ1-6
D gene: TRBD1
V gene: TRBV3-1/TRBV3-2
CDR3 DNA: TGTGCCAGCAGCAAACGGACAGGAGACAATTCACCCCTCCACTTT
CDR3 protein: CASSKRTGDNSPLHF

clone size: NA
J gene: TRBJ1-3
D gene: NA
V gene: TRBV18
CDR3 DNA: TGTGCCAGCTCGCCGGACAGACCTTCTGGAAACACCATATATTTT
CDR3 protein: CASSPDRPSGNTIYF

clone size: NA
J gene: TRBJ2-5
D gene: NA
V gene: TRBV7-8
CDR3 DNA: TGTGCCAGCAGCTTAGCACCAAGAGGGGAGACCCAGTACTTC
CDR3 protein: CASSLAPRGETQYF

clone size: NA
J gene: TRBJ1-1
D gene: TRBD1
V gene: TRBV30
CDR3 DNA: TGTGCCTGGAGTGGACAGGGTTTTACTGAAGCTTTCTTT
CDR3 protein: CAWSGQGFTEAFF

clone size: few
J gene: TRBJ2-5
D gene: NA
V gene: TRBV7-2
CDR3 DNA: TGTGCCAGCAGCCTCCAAGAGACCCAGTACTTC
CDR3 protein: CASSLQETQYF

clone size: NA
J gene: TRBJ1-1
D gene: TRBD1
V gene: TRBV18
CDR3 DNA: TGTGCCAGCTCATCGGACAGGCTAACTGAAGCTTTCTTT
CDR3 protein: CASSSDRLTEAFF

clone size: NA
J gene: TRBJ2-7
D gene: TRBD1
V gene: TRBV6-6
CDR3 DNA: TGTGCCAGCAGTCTACTCCGGACAGGGGGGGGCTCCTACGAGCAGTACTTC
CDR3 protein: CASSLLRTGGGSYEQYF

clone size: once
J gene: TRBJ1-1
D gene: NA
V gene: TRBV4-1
CDR3 DNA: TGCGCCAGCAGCCAAGAGGGAGGGACTGAAGCTTTCTTT
CDR3 protein: CASSQEGGTEAFF

clone size: NA
J gene: TRBJ2-7
D gene: TRBD1
V gene: TRBV6-5
CDR3 DNA: TGTGCCAGCGCCAGGGGACAGGATAGCTCCTACGAGCAGTACTTC
CDR3 protein: CASARGQDSSYEQYF

clone size: NA
J gene: TRBJ2-5
D gene: TRBD1
V gene: TRBV5-1
CDR3 DNA: TGCGCCAGCAGCGCAGGGGGCCTCCAAGAGACCCAGTACTTC
CDR3 protein: CASSAGGLQETQYF

clone size: NA
J gene: TRBJ2-7
D gene: NA
V gene: TRBV12-3/TRBV12-4
CDR3 DNA: TGTGCCAGCAGTTTAGCTGGAGACTACGAGCAGTACTTC
CDR3 protein: CASSLAGDYEQYF

clone size: NA
J gene: TRBJ2-3
D gene: TRBD2
V gene: TRBV29-1
CDR3 DNA: TGCAGCGTTGAAGATGGCCTAGCGGTAGCAGATACGCAGTATTTT
CDR3 protein: CSVEDGLAVADTQYF

clone size: NA
J gene: TRBJ1-5
D gene: NA
V gene: TRBV9
CDR3 DNA: TGTGCCAGCAGCGCCCGTCACAGGTTGCAGCCCCAGCATTTT
CDR3 protein: CASSARHRLQPQHF

clone size: NA
J gene: TRBJ1-3
D gene: NA
V gene: TRBV5-5
CDR3 DNA: TGTGCCAGCAGCTTGATGACCTCGGGTGGAAACACCATATATTTT
CDR3 protein: CASSLMTSGGNTIYF

clone size: NA
J gene: TRBJ2-2
D gene: NA
V gene: TRBV11-2
CDR3 DNA: TGTGCCAGCAGCGCCTTGTCCGGACAGAACACCGGGGAGCTGTTTTTT
CDR3 protein: CASSALSGQNTGELFF

clone size: NA
J gene: TRBJ1-2
D gene: NA
V gene: TRBV6-5
CDR3 DNA: TGTGCCAGCAGTTCCACAGGGTCTTTAGGCTACACCTTC
CDR3 protein: CASSSTGSLGYTF

clone size: NA
J gene: TRBJ2-7
D gene: NA
V gene: TRBV7-2
CDR3 DNA: TGTGCCAGCAGCGAAGCGGTGCTAGGAAGCTACGAGCAGTACTTC
CDR3 protein: CASSEAVLGSYEQYF

clone size: NA
J gene: TRBJ2-5
D gene: TRBD2
V gene: TRBV10-3
CDR3 DNA: TGTGCCACTTGCCTAGCGGGGGGCGAGACCCAGTACTTC
CDR3 protein: CATCLAGGETQYF

clone size: few
J gene: TRBJ1-2
D gene: NA
V gene: TRBV19
CDR3 DNA: TGTGCCAGCAGACCTGACTTCTCCTATGGCTACACCTTC
CDR3 protein: CASRPDFSYGYTF

clone size: few
J gene: TRBJ1-6
D gene: TRBD1
V gene: TRBV10-3
CDR3 DNA: TGTGCCATCAGTGAGTCTCAAGGACAGGGAATCCCCCTCCACTTT
CDR3 protein: CAISESQGQGIPLHF

clone size: NA
J gene: TRBJ2-1
D gene: TRBD2
V gene: TRBV10-3
CDR3 DNA: TGTGCCATCAGTGAGTCGAATAGCGGGTCCTACAATGAGCAGTTCTTC
CDR3 protein: CAISESNSGSYNEQFF

clone size: NA
J gene: TRBJ2-3
D gene: TRBD1
V gene: TRBV2
CDR3 DNA: TGTGCCAGCTCAAGACTAAGACAGGGGAAATCAGATACGCAGTATTTT
CDR3 protein: CASSRLRQGKSDTQYF

clone size: NA
J gene: TRBJ2-1
D gene: TRBD2
V gene: TRBV6-2/TRBV6-3
CDR3 DNA: TGTGCCAGCAGTGACAACCGGGACTACCGGTACAATGAGCAGTTCTTC
CDR3 protein: CASSDNRDYRYNEQFF

clone size: NA
J gene: TRBJ2-2
D gene: TRBD1
V gene: TRBV19
CDR3 DNA: TGTGCCAGTAGTATAATCGGACAGGGGGACCGGGAGCTGTTTTTT
CDR3 protein: CASSIIGQGDRELFF

clone size: NA
J gene: TRBJ2-7
D gene: NA
V gene: TRBV7-2
CDR3 DNA: TGTGCCAGCAGCTTAGTAGCCGCAGCGGTAAGCTCCTACGAGCAGTACTTC
CDR3 protein: CASSLVAAAVSSYEQYF

clone size: NA
J gene: TRBJ1-3
D gene: NA
V gene: TRBV5-1
CDR3 DNA: TGCGCCAGCAGCTTTATACCGGGGTACTCTGGAAACACCATATATTTT
CDR3 protein: CASSFIPGYSGNTIYF

clone size: NA
J gene: TRBJ1-4
D gene: NA
V gene: TRBV6-2/TRBV6-3
CDR3 DNA: TGTGCCAGCAGTAGCGGCGGAGCAACTAATGAAAAACTGTTTTTT
CDR3 protein: CASSSGGATNEKLFF